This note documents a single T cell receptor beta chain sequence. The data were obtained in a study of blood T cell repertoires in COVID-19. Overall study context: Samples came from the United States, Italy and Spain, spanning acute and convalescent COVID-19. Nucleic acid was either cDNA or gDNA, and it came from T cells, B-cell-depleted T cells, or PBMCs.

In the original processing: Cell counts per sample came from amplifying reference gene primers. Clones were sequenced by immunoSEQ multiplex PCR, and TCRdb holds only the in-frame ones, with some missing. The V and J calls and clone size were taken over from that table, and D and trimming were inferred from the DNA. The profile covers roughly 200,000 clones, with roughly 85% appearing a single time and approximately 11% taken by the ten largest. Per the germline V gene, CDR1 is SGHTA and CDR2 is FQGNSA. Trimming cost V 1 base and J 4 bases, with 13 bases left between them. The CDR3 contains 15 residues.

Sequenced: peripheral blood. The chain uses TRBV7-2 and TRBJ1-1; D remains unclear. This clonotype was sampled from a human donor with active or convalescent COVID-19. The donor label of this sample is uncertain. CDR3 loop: CASSLDVGRATEAFF. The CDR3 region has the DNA TGTGCCAGCAGCTTAGACGTAGGGAGGGCCACTGAAGCTTTCTTT.